What follows describes a single T cell receptor beta chain. The antigen remains undetermined. Vbeta (60) and Jbeta (13) primers were used in the PCR. TCRdb's table, derived via immunoSEQ multiplex PCR, lists solely in-frame clones and lacks some. Recorded for this sample: around 70,000 clones. This entry belongs to a study of cytomegalovirus exposure and HLA in healthy donors. The study, taken as a whole, reports: TRBV6-2, TRBV6-3 and other indistinguishable V segments were excluded.

The germline V and J ends were trimmed by 5 bases and 7 bases, with 8 bases remaining between them. In germline, CDR1 is SEHNR, CDR2 FQNEAQ (reference sequence). The CDR3 is 12 residues long. The sequence came from a woman in her twenties or thirties in good health and CMV-seronegative. The sample comprised PBMCs. This sequence joins TRBV7-9 and TRBJ1-4; the D is unclear. CDR3 residues: CASSVRSEKLFF. CDR3 DNA sequence: TGTGCCAGCAGCGTCCGGAGTGAAAAACTGTTTTTT.